This T cell receptor beta chain came from a study of blood T cell repertoires in COVID-19. CDR3 length equals 15 residues. Germline V CDR1 and CDR2: SGHVS, FQNEAQ. Trimming shortened V by 6 bases and J by 3 bases, and 15 bases separated the two germline ends. The assay was immunoSEQ multiplex PCR, and TCRdb's table has in-frame clones only and misses some. There are 450,000 to 500,000 clones in the sample; around 85% occur only once, and roughly 8% lies in the top ten. This clone was observed a handful of times. Sequences were obtained from PBMCs or T cells enriched from blood (not recorded which). This TCR was recovered from a woman aged 55-75 years who had recovered from COVID-19. The V and J genes are TRBV7-8 and TRBJ2-4, with TRBD1 as a possible D gene (5 bases). CDR3 DNA sequence: TGTGCCAGCAGTTCTAAGCAGGGCCACAAAAACATTCAGTACTTC. This encodes CASSSKQGHKNIQYF.